The 9 T cell receptor beta chains presented below share a single source sample, sequenced in a study of blood T cells in healthy people across ages. Then a second PCR, running roughly 6 to 12 cycles, was carried out with a sample-barcoded 5' primer and a J-beta primer mix. TCRdb re-analysed the 5' RACE reads in MiXCR, keeping a single row per CDR3 protein. The repertoire consists of around 1.1 million distinct CDR3 sequences, with more than 30% occurring once and the leading ten covering less than 15%. The sequenced sample was blood. Source of these receptors: a man aged 18-30 years in good health.

This clonotype has only a few counts. The CDR3 here is CAISESYNEQYF. The CDR3 nucleotides are TGTGCCATCAGTGAGTCGTACAATGAGCAGTACTTC. V and J are TRBV10-3 and TRBJ2-1; D gene ambiguous. The DNA end is a closer match to TRBJ2-7, so the J assignment may be wrong. The CDR3 is 12 residues long. Germline CDR1 ENHRY, CDR2 SYGVKD.

This clonotype was counted only a few times. The chain uses TRBV7-9 and TRBJ2-1; 9 bases map to TRBD2. The CDR3 is 14 amino acids. Germline V gives CDR1 SEHNR, CDR2 FQNEAQ (reference sequence). After removal of 11 bases from V and 1 base from J, the junction contained 6 bases not matched to a gene. CDR3 nucleotides: TGTGCCGGGGCCCTAGCGGGGTCCTACAATGAGCAGTTCTTC. Protein sequence: CAGALAGSYNEQFF.

J is TRBJ2-5 and V is TRBV29-1, with a possible D match to TRBD1 (5 bases). The CDR3 is 11 residues long. Germline V lookup: CDR1 SQVTM, CDR2 ANQGSEA. Between the trimmed V and J ends, which lost 2 bases and 11 bases, there was a span of 12 bases. DNA of the CDR3: TGCAGCGTTGAAACAGGAGCAGAGCAGTACTTC. This sequence encodes CSVETGAEQYF.

The rearrangement joins TRBV3-1 to TRBJ2-5; D may correspond to TRBD1 or TRBD2 (5 bases each). Deletions cut 5 bases from V and 4 bases from J, with 14 bases between. Germline-derived CDR1 and CDR2 are LGHDT and YNNKEL (reference sequence). The CDR3 extends over 14 amino acids. CDR3 in DNA: TGTGCCAGCAGCTCGAATGCCGGGGCAGAGACCCAGTACTTC. This translates into CASSSNAGAETQYF.

This clonotype has only a few counts. The chain couples TRBV20-1 to TRBJ2-3; tentative D call: TRBD2 (6 bases). This CDR3 comprises 14 residues. Germline assignment: CDR1 DFQATT and CDR2 SNEGSKA (reference sequence). Trimming removed 5 bases at V and 0 bases at J, with 12 bases between. The CDR3 region is CSASGGPSTDTQYF. The CDR3 nucleotides read TGCAGTGCTTCCGGGGGTCCTAGCACAGATACGCAGTATTTT.

This clonotype was seen a handful of times. The V gene is TRBV20-1, the J gene TRBJ2-1, with 7 bases lining up with TRBD2. The V gene end was trimmed by 3 bases and the J gene end by 2 bases; junction bases not matched to a gene: 7. Germline assignment: CDR1 DFQATT and CDR2 SNEGSKA (reference sequence). This CDR3 spans 15 amino acids. Here the CDR3 DNA reads TGCAGTGCTAGGGAATTGCGGGGGACCTACAATGAGCAGTTCTTC. Protein product: CSARELRGTYNEQFF.

Only a few counts were recorded for this clonotype. The V call is TRBV5-1, the J call TRBJ2-7; D unresolved. The germline gives CDR1 SGHRS, CDR2 YFSETQ. V dropped 7 bases and J dropped 4 bases, with 18 bases sitting between them. The CDR3 covers 14 residues. DNA of the CDR3: TGCGCCAGCTACGATGGGCCCCCGGAGTACGAGCAGTACTTC. It is translated as CASYDGPPEYEQYF.

This chain's CDR3 is CASRRTGGRKANEKLFF. CDR3 bases: TGCGCCAGCAGAAGGACAGGGGGAAGAAAAGCTAATGAAAAACTGTTTTTT. The genes are TRBV5-1 and TRBJ1-4, with TRBD1 identical over 10 bases. This CDR3 region has 17 residues. The germline V gene encodes CDR1 SGHRS and CDR2 YFSETQ. Trimming cost V 5 bases and J 3 bases; bases outside gene matches: 10.

This clonotype was counted ten times or more. The chain joins TRBV29-1 to TRBJ2-1; D is unclear. This CDR3 has 11 residues. Per germline, CDR1 SQVTM and CDR2 ANQGSEA. V gave up 3 bases and J gave up 7 bases, with 7 bases separating them. The DNA for the CDR3 is TGCAGCGTTGAGGCGTTGAATGAGCAGTTCTTC. This codes for CSVEALNEQFF.